One and the same sample provided the 11 T cell receptor beta chains below, sequenced in a study of beta chain features in type 1 diabetes. Study-wide findings and caveats: Within each of all four CD4+ subsets, Type 1 diabetes patients had TCRB CDR3s that were moderately but significantly shorter.

Reverse transcribing all isolated RNA meant expressed TCRB transcripts were sequenced. Sequencing was performed with immunoSEQ multiplex PCR; in TCRdb, only in-frame clones are kept and a portion is missing. The data show over 150,000 clones, 7.8% seen once. What these receptors recognize is not known. The sample comprised central memory CD4+ T cells from blood. Receptors originate from a woman aged 40 to 55 with type 1 diabetes.

This chain uses TRBV30 with TRBJ1-1, with a weak D call TRBD1 (6 bases). This CDR3 has 13 amino acids. V was pared by 2 bases and J by 4 bases, with 11 bases between. Germline loops: CDR1 GTSNPN, CDR2 SVGIG (reference sequence). CDR3 nucleotide sequence: TGTGCCTGGAGTTTGGGGGCCCTCACTGAAGCTTTCTTT. Translated: CAWSLGALTEAFF.

The chain links TRBV11-2 to TRBJ2-3; TRBD2 aligns across 8 bases. The trim removed 10 bases at V and 0 bases at J, leaving 9 bases unmatched. This CDR3 comprises 15 residues. The germline gives CDR1 SGHAT, CDR2 FQNNGV. The CDR3 region is CATKPGTSSTDTQYF. Written as DNA, the CDR3 is TGTGCCACCAAACCCGGGACTAGTAGCACAGATACGCAGTATTTT.

This chain connects TRBV6-1 to TRBJ1-1; D unclear. This CDR3 contains 13 residues. V was shortened by 6 bases and J by 3 bases, with 11 bases between the two germline ends. Germline-derived CDR1 and CDR2 are MNHNS and SASEGT. In DNA, the CDR3 is TGTGCCAGCAGGATGGTGCGAGACACTGAAGCTTTCTTT. Its protein product is CASRMVRDTEAFF.

This clone came up a few times. The chain combines TRBV4-3 with TRBJ2-3, with D possibly TRBD2 on 6 matching bases. The germline V gene encodes CDR1 LGHNA and CDR2 YSLEER. Trimming shortened V by 0 bases and J by 4 bases, and 11 bases separated the two germline ends. This CDR3 is built from 15 residues. In DNA form, the CDR3 reads TGCGCCAGCAGCCAAGAGACTAGGTTCGCAGATACGCAGTATTTT. It yields the protein CASSQETRFADTQYF.

The chain employs TRBV7-3 and TRBJ2-3; D may be TRBD2 (6 bases). Germline values: CDR1 SGHTA, CDR2 FQGTGA. The CDR3 has 15 amino acids. Between the trimmed V and J ends, which lost 4 bases and 4 bases, there was a span of 15 bases. CDR3 loop: CASSSGTSQADTQYF. Written as DNA, the CDR3 is TGTGCCAGCAGCTCTGGGACTTCCCAGGCAGATACGCAGTATTTT.

The V gene is TRBV5-1, the J gene TRBJ1-6; D is unclear. Trimming pared 4 bases from V and 7 bases from J, leaving 12 bases between. CDR3 length: 14 residues. The germline CDR1 and CDR2 sequences are SGHRS and YFSETQ. The CDR3 region has the DNA TGCGCCAGCAGCCCCGGGGAGGTCAATTCACCCCTCCACTTT. Residues: CASSPGEVNSPLHF.

This clone appeared a few times. This rearrangement joins TRBV9 to TRBJ2-4, with 8 bases lining up with TRBD1. CDR1 and CDR2 from the germline V gene are SGDLS and YYNGEE. V lost 0 bases, J lost 7 bases, and 9 bases stayed unmatched. This CDR3 region has 16 residues. This chain's CDR3 is CASSVGVTGVMNIQYF. The CDR3 region has the DNA TGTGCCAGCAGCGTAGGGGTGACAGGGGTTATGAACATTCAGTACTTC. Full variable domain (remainder filled in from reference TRBV9 and TRBJ2-4): DSGVTQTPKHLITATGQRVTLRCSPRSGDLSVYWYQQSLDQGLQFLIQYYNGEERAKGNILERFSAQQFPDLHSELNLSSLELGDSALYFCASSVGVTGVMNIQYFGAGTRLSVL.

This clone occurred many times. The rearrangement links TRBV7-2 to TRBJ1-1; TRBD1 is a possible D gene (5 bases). Trimming shortened V by 5 bases and J by 0 bases, and 10 bases separated the two germline ends. Germline CDR1 SGHTA, CDR2 FQGNSA. The CDR3 consists of 14 residues. The CDR3 sequence is CASSLSTVNTEAFF. CDR3 DNA: TGTGCCAGCAGCCTATCGACAGTGAACACTGAAGCTTTCTTT.

This clone was observed a handful of times. V gene TRBV4-3 combines with J gene TRBJ1-5; 9 bases fit TRBD1. Germline-derived CDR1 and CDR2 are LGHNA and YSLEER. Unmatched junction bases numbered 9, after V lost 8 bases and J lost 4 bases. This CDR3 spans 15 amino acids. The CDR3 loop is CASQAGTGSNQPQHF. CDR3 bases: TGCGCCAGCCAGGCCGGGACAGGGAGTAATCAGCCCCAGCATTTT.

The sample holds a few counts of this clone. The chain is built from TRBV30 and TRBJ2-1; D may be TRBD2 (6 bases). V lost 1 base, J lost 4 bases, and 17 bases lay in between. The CDR3 sequence is 16 residues long. The germline V gene has CDR1 GTSNPN and CDR2 SVGIG (reference sequence). The CDR3 DNA reads as TGTGCCTGGAGTGGGGGCGGGCTAGCGCTTTACAATGAGCAGTTCTTC. It is translated as CAWSGGGLALYNEQFF.

The chain employs TRBV18 and TRBJ2-5, with D possibly matching TRBD2 (5 bases). CDR3 length equals 14 residues. CDR1 KGHSH and CDR2 LQKENI come from the germline V gene. V was trimmed by 3 bases and J by 4 bases, leaving 12 bases between them. In DNA form, the CDR3 reads TGTGCCAGCTCACCGGGCTCCAGCGGAGAGACCCAGTACTTC. Its translation: CASSPGSSGETQYF.